This T cell receptor (beta chain) was identified during a study of CD8 T cells in Susac syndrome. The T cells that were sequenced for TCR beta were CD8+ and CD4+ cells from blood. Negative isolation yielded CD8+ and CD4+ T cells; FACS enriched TEMRA cells. It was with random hexamers that about 0.45 to 1 ug RNA was reverse transcribed. One entry per CDR3 protein results from TCRdb running MiXCR on the immunoSEQ multiplex PCR reads. The table includes 150,000 to 200,000 distinct CDR3 sequences, approximately 94% detected once. Germline V gene lookup returns CDR1 SGDLS and CDR2 YYNGEE. The CDR3 runs 15 residues. V shed 1 base and J 2 bases; nucleotides not matched to a gene: 5.

The clonotype originates from a human donor with multiple sclerosis. The sample taken for sequencing was CD4+ T cells from PBMCs. V and J are TRBV9 and TRBJ1-2, with 7 bases lining up with TRBD1. DNA for the CDR3: TGTGCCAGCAGCGTAAGACAGGGTGAGAACTATGGCTACACCTTC. Residues: CASSVRQGENYGYTF.